This T cell receptor (beta chain) was sequenced in a study of cytomegalovirus exposure and HLA in healthy donors. This clone occurred a few times. The V gene lost 6 bases and the J gene lost 4 bases, with 13 bases spanning the gap. The CDR3 consists of 14 residues. Germline CDR1 is LNHDA and CDR2 is SQIVND (reference sequence). The PCR was carried out with 60 Vbeta primers and 13 Jbeta primers. The assay was immunoSEQ multiplex PCR, and TCRdb's table has in-frame clones only and misses some. The table shows 210,000 or so clones, with over 65% occurring only once. The specimen was PBMCs. This receptor was obtained from a human donor in good health. The chain carries TRBV19 and TRBJ1-5; D ambiguous. This CDR3 reads CASRPRVGNQPQHF. Written as DNA, the CDR3 is TGTGCCAGTAGACCGAGGGTTGGTAATCAGCCCCAGCATTTT.